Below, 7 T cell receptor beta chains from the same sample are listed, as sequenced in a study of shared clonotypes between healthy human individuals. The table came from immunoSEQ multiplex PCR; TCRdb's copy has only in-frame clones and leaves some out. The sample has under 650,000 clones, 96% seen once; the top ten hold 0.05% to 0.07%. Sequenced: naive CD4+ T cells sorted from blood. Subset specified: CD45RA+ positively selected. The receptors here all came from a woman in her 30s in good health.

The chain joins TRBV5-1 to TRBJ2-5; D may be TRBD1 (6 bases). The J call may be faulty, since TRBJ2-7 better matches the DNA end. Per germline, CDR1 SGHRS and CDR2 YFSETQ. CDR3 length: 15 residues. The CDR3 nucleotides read TGCGCCAGCAGCTTGGGACAGGCCGGAGCCTACGAGCAGTACTTC. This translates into CASSLGQAGAYEQYF.

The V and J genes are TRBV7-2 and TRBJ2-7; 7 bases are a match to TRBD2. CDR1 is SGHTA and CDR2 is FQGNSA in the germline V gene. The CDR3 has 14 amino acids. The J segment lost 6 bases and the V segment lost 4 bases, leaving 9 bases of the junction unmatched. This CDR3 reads CASSSGRLASEQYF. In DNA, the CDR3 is TGTGCCAGCAGCTCGGGGCGACTAGCTAGCGAGCAGTACTTC. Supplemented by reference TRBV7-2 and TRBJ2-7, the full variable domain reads GAGVSQSPSNKVTEKGKDVELRCDPISGHTALYWYRQSLGQGLEFLIYFQGNSAPDKSGLPSDRFSAERTGGSVSTLTIQRTQQEDSAVYLCASSSGRLASEQYFGPGTRLTVT.

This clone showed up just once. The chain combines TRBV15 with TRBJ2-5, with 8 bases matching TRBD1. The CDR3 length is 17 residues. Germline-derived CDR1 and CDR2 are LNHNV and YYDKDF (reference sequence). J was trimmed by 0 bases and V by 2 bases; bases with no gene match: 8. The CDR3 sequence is CATSRRGQGEYQETQYF. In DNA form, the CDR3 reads TGTGCCACCAGCAGAAGAGGACAGGGAGAGTACCAAGAGACCCAGTACTTC.

CDR3 bases: TGTGCCAGCAGCGTTCCGGGACAGGCAATGGAAGCTTTCTTT. This encodes CASSVPGQAMEAFF. V gene TRBV7-9 combines with J gene TRBJ1-1; 8 bases are a match to TRBD1. The V segment lost 5 bases and the J segment 8 bases; nucleotides outside the gene matches: 10. Germline values: CDR1 SEHNR, CDR2 FQNEAQ (reference sequence). CDR3 size: 14 residues.

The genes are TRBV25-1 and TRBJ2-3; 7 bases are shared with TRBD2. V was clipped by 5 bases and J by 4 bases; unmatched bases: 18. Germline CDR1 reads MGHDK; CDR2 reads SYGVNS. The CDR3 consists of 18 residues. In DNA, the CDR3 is TGTGCCAGCAGTTCCGTATCTAGCGGTTTTCCTGGGGCAGATACGCAGTATTTT. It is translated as CASSSVSSGFPGADTQYF.

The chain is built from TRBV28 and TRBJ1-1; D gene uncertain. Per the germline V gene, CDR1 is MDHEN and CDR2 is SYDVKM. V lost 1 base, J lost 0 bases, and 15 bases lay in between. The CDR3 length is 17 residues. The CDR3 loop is CASSLFVQVLMNTEAFF. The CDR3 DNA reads TGTGCCAGCAGTTTATTCGTCCAGGTCCTTATGAACACTGAAGCTTTCTTT.

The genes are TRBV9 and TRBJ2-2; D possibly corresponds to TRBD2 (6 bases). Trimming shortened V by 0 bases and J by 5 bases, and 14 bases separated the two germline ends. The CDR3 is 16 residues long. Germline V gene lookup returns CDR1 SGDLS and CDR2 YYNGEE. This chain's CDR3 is CASSVATGDLTGELFF. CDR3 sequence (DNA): TGTGCCAGCAGCGTAGCTACGGGGGACTTGACCGGGGAGCTGTTTTTT. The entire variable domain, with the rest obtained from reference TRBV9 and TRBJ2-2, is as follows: DSGVTQTPKHLITATGQRVTLRCSPRSGDLSVYWYQQSLDQGLQFLIQYYNGEERAKGNILERFSAQQFPDLHSELNLSSLELGDSALYFCASSVATGDLTGELFFGEGSRLTVL.